These 30 T cell receptor beta chains came from one sample sequenced in a study of OX40 agonist ivuxolimab in advanced cancers. Some clones are missing from TCRdb's copy, which holds only in-frame ones; the method was immunoSEQ multiplex PCR. This sample yields some 34,000 clones, of which roughly 80% are seen a single time; around a fifth belongs to the top ten. This sample comprised CD4+ or CD8+ T cells sorted from blood, obtained in a trial of the OX40 agonist ivuxolimab. These receptors came from an adult with an advanced solid tumor such as melanoma, head and neck, liver or kidney cancer.

This CDR3 reads CASSVSGDPYNEQFF. Here the CDR3 DNA reads TGTGCCAGCAGTGTTAGCGGGGATCCCTACAATGAGCAGTTCTTC. The J gene is TRBJ2-1, the V gene TRBV27; TRBD2 matches at 8 bases. This CDR3 has 15 residues. CDR1 MNHEY and CDR2 SMNVEV come from the germline V gene (reference sequence). With V trimmed by 5 bases and J by 2 bases, 5 bases remained unmatched.

This chain connects TRBV6-5 to TRBJ1-2; 7 nucleotides match TRBD1. This CDR3 has 15 residues. Germline lookup yields CDR1 MNHEY and CDR2 SVGAGI. After removal of 0 bases from V and 6 bases from J, the junction contained 7 bases not matched to a gene. CDR3 sequence: CASSYSGGIGDGYTF. The CDR3 region has the DNA TGTGCCAGCAGTTACTCAGGGGGCATTGGGGATGGCTACACCTTC.

The chain carries TRBV11-1 and TRBJ2-1; D not certain. V shed 3 bases and J shed 0 bases, with 12 bases lying between them. Germline CDR1 SGHAT, CDR2 FQDESV (reference sequence). This CDR3 is 16 amino acids long. The CDR3 loop reads CASSFARSLSYNEQFF. DNA for the CDR3: TGTGCCAGCAGCTTTGCCAGGTCACTCTCCTACAATGAGCAGTTCTTC.

This sequence joins TRBV27 and TRBJ1-2, with D tentatively TRBD1 (5 bases). CDR1 MNHEY and CDR2 SMNVEV come from the germline V gene (reference sequence). V lost 5 bases and J 4 bases, leaving 17 bases between the germline ends. The CDR3 is made up of 15 amino acids. The DNA of the CDR3 is TGTGCCAGCAGTCACAACAAGGGGCCCCGCTATGGCTACACCTTC. Translated: CASSHNKGPRYGYTF.

This rearrangement joins TRBV13 to TRBJ2-1; 8 nucleotides match TRBD2. J gave up 8 bases and V 5 bases, and 11 bases lay outside the gene matches. Germline-derived CDR1 and CDR2 are PRHDT and FYEKMQ (reference sequence). This CDR3 has 15 amino acids. The CDR3 here is CASSPPSGSGHEQFF. The CDR3 nucleotides read TGTGCCAGCAGCCCCCCCAGCGGGAGCGGGCATGAGCAGTTCTTC.

This chain joins TRBV27 and TRBJ1-6; 7 nucleotides agree with TRBD1. The CDR3 is 14 amino acids. Germline loops: CDR1 MNHEY, CDR2 SMNVEV (reference sequence). V shed 8 bases, J shed 9 bases, and the junction held 10 bases outside the gene matches. CDR3 sequence (DNA): TGTGCCAGCCAAAAGGGACAGAGTTTTTCACCCCTCCACTTT. Translation: CASQKGQSFSPLHF.

The table lists this clone with a few counts. This rearrangement joins TRBV27 to TRBJ2-2; TRBD2 agrees at 12 bases. This CDR3 spans 15 amino acids. Trimming removed 5 bases from V and 7 bases from J; junction bases left unmatched: 5. CDR1 is MNHEY and CDR2 is SMNVEV in the germline V gene (reference sequence). The CDR3 sequence is CASSGLAGLFGELFF. The DNA of the CDR3 is TGTGCCAGCAGTGGACTAGCGGGGCTTTTCGGGGAGCTGTTTTTT.

J is TRBJ2-7 and V is TRBV2, with 8 nucleotides matching TRBD2. With 4 bases clipped from V and 5 bases from J, the junction kept 16 bases outside the gene matches. Germline V gene lookup returns CDR1 SNHLY and CDR2 FYNNEI. CDR3 size: 17 residues. Here the CDR3 DNA reads TGTGCCAGCAGTGCCGACGAAAGCACTAGCGGCAAGGACGAGCAGTACTTC. This codes for CASSADESTSGKDEQYF. The whole variable domain, filled in from reference TRBV2 and TRBJ2-7, reads EPEVTQTPSHQVTQMGQEVILRCVPISNHLYFYWYRQILGQKVEFLVSFYNNEISEKSEIFDDQFSVERPDGSNFTLKIRSTKLEDSAMYFCASSADESTSGKDEQYFGPGTRLTVT.

The chain uses TRBV7-2 and TRBJ2-7; D is unclear. The CDR3 runs 13 residues. Germline V CDR1 and CDR2: SGHTA, FQGNSA. V was cut by 2 bases and J by 2 bases, with 7 bases left in between. CDR3 in amino acids: CASSLIGPYEQYF. As DNA, the CDR3 is TGTGCCAGCAGCTTAATCGGGCCCTACGAGCAGTACTTC. Full variable domain (rest looked up from reference TRBV7-2 and TRBJ2-7): GAGVSQSPSNKVTEKGKDVELRCDPISGHTALYWYRQSLGQGLEFLIYFQGNSAPDKSGLPSDRFSAERTGGSVSTLTIQRTQQEDSAVYLCASSLIGPYEQYFGPGTRLTVT.

This clone was detected only once. The chain recombines TRBV4-1 with TRBJ1-5, with D unresolved. The CDR3 is 15 amino acids. Trimming shortened V by 3 bases and J by 0 bases, and 9 bases separated the two germline ends. Germline CDR1 is MGHRA and CDR2 is YSYEKL. CDR3 DNA: TGCGCCAGCAGCCAGAGGACCTCTAGCAATCAGCCCCAGCATTTT. Translation gives CASSQRTSSNQPQHF.

V is TRBV2 and J is TRBJ2-3; a weak D match, TRBD2 (6 bases). The V gene lost 1 base and the J gene lost 3 bases, with 14 bases spanning the gap. The germline CDR1 and CDR2 sequences are SNHLY and FYNNEI. The length of the CDR3 is 16 residues. As DNA, the CDR3 is TGTGCCAGCAGTGAAGAGGTTAGCGGAATAACAGATACGCAGTATTTT. Its protein product is CASSEEVSGITDTQYF.

On this clone: A read error is likely here: a far larger clone is one base away. The gene calls are TRBV6-6 and TRBJ2-7, with 10 bases matching TRBD1. CDR1 is MNHNY, CDR2 SVGAGI, per germline (reference sequence). V shed 0 bases and J 3 bases; nucleotides not matched to a gene: 2. This CDR3 has 15 residues. CDR3 sequence (DNA): TGTGCCAGCAGTTACTCCGGGACAGGGGTCTACGAGCAGTACTTC. It is translated as CASSYSGTGVYEQYF.

This clone was seen once. V is TRBV7-8 and J is TRBJ1-2, with D unclear. Looked up from germline, CDR1 is SGHVS and CDR2 is FQNEAQ. V was cut by 5 bases and J by 3 bases, with 10 bases left in between. The CDR3 has 13 amino acids. The CDR3 sequence is CASSLRTDYGYTF. The CDR3 bases are TGTGCCAGCAGCCTACGGACGGACTATGGCTACACCTTC.

This sequence joins TRBV7-3 and TRBJ2-7, with TRBD2 identical over 7 bases. This CDR3 contains 15 residues. V dropped 2 bases and J dropped 3; count of bases not matched to a gene: 7. Looked up from germline, CDR1 is SGHTA and CDR2 is FQGTGA. The CDR3 loop is CASSLDFTSDYEQYF. The DNA for the CDR3 is TGTGCCAGCAGCTTAGATTTTACTAGCGACTACGAGCAGTACTTC.

With regard to this clone: Additional DNA sequences in this sample encode the identical CDR3. The chain is built from TRBV19 and TRBJ1-5; D is undetermined. V was pared by 1 base and J by 0 bases, with 4 bases between. CDR3 size: 14 residues. From germline, CDR1 is LNHDA and CDR2 SQIVND (reference sequence). The CDR3 sequence is CASSIGNSNQPQHF. CDR3 nucleotide sequence: TGTGCCAGTAGTATAGGCAATAGCAATCAGCCCCAGCATTTT.

The rearrangement joins TRBV19 to TRBJ2-1; possibly TRBD1 for D (6 bases). Trimming shortened V by 8 bases and J by 3 bases, and 8 bases separated the two germline ends. CDR3 length equals 12 residues. Germline CDR1 LNHDA, CDR2 SQIVND (reference sequence). CDR3 residues: CASGTHYNEQFF. The CDR3 DNA follows: TGTGCCAGTGGGACACACTACAATGAGCAGTTCTTC.

This chain connects TRBV4-1 to TRBJ2-7; 9 bases are a match to TRBD1. This CDR3 region has 15 residues. After removal of 4 bases from V and 2 bases from J, the junction contained 6 bases not matched to a gene. CDR1 and CDR2 (germline): MGHRA, YSYEKL. Written as DNA, the CDR3 is TGCGCCAGCAGCCCCCGGGACAGGGCCACCTACGAGCAGTACTTC. This sequence encodes CASSPRDRATYEQYF.

The chain employs TRBV6-5 and TRBJ1-1, with D unclear. Germline V gives CDR1 MNHEY, CDR2 SVGAGI. The CDR3 sequence is 12 residues long. The germline V and J ends were trimmed by 2 bases and 4 bases, with 5 bases remaining between them. CDR3 in amino acids: CASSYEGTEAFF. CDR3 bases: TGTGCCAGCAGTTACGAGGGCACTGAAGCTTTCTTT.

This chain uses TRBV7-2 with TRBJ2-4; the match to TRBD1 covers 9 bases. From germline, CDR1 is SGHTA and CDR2 FQGNSA. The CDR3 loop spans 17 amino acids. Losses at the gene ends were 5 bases for V and 1 base for J; bases not matched to a gene: 9. The CDR3 sequence: CASSTDRGGYAKNIQYF. The DNA for the CDR3 is TGTGCCAGCAGCACGGACAGGGGAGGATACGCCAAAAACATTCAGTACTTC. The full variable domain, in which reference TRBV7-2 and TRBJ2-4 provide the parts outside the CDR3, is GAGVSQSPSNKVTEKGKDVELRCDPISGHTALYWYRQSLGQGLEFLIYFQGNSAPDKSGLPSDRFSAERTGGSVSTLTIQRTQQEDSAVYLCASSTDRGGYAKNIQYFGAGTRLSVL.

The chain links TRBV27 to TRBJ1-1, with TRBD1 identical over 7 bases. V gave up 7 bases and J gave up 4 bases; unmatched junction bases: 9. The CDR3 runs 14 residues. Germline assignment: CDR1 MNHEY and CDR2 SMNVEV (reference sequence). The CDR3 sequence: CASTPTGRSTEAFF. For the CDR3, the DNA is TGTGCCAGCACCCCGACAGGGAGGAGCACTGAAGCTTTCTTT.

The CDR3 spells CASSLAGGETQYF. DNA for the CDR3: TGTGCCAGCAGTTTAGCGGGAGGAGAGACCCAGTACTTC. V is TRBV27 and J is TRBJ2-5; TRBD2 matches 8 bases. Germline CDR1 MNHEY, CDR2 SMNVEV (reference sequence). The V and J ends lost 2 bases and 4 bases, in that order; junction bases with no gene match: 0. The CDR3 loop spans 13 amino acids.

The CDR3 sequence is CASSQKLAVQETQYF. CDR3 bases: TGCGCCAGCAGCCAGAAACTAGCGGTCCAAGAGACCCAGTACTTC. The J gene is TRBJ2-5, the V gene TRBV4-1, with 8 positions matching TRBD2. The CDR3 length is 15 residues. Germline V CDR1 and CDR2: MGHRA, YSYEKL. Unmatched junction bases numbered 4, after V lost 3 bases and J lost 1 base.

This chain connects TRBV4-2 to TRBJ2-7; 14 bases fit TRBD2. The germline V gene encodes CDR1 LGHNA and CDR2 YNFKEQ. Trimming at V came to 3 bases and at J to 0 bases, leaving 16 bases not matched to a gene. CDR3 length equals 21 residues. CDR3 nucleotide sequence: TGTGCCAGCAGCCACCCCGTGACCGGGACTAGCGGGAGTCCGAGCTCCTACGAGCAGTACTTC. Translated, it gives CASSHPVTGTSGSPSSYEQYF.

The J gene is TRBJ2-5, the V gene TRBV27, with no clear D. CDR3 length equals 13 residues. Trimming shortened V by 4 bases and J by 2 bases, and 8 bases separated the two germline ends. CDR1 is MNHEY and CDR2 is SMNVEV in the germline V gene (reference sequence). This chain's CDR3 is CASSYNRQETQYF. The CDR3 nucleotides are TGTGCCAGCAGTTACAACCGACAAGAGACCCAGTACTTC.

The V gene is TRBV2, the J gene TRBJ1-6; 7 bases match TRBD1. The CDR3 spans 16 residues. V lost 2 bases and J lost 6; bases outside the gene matches: 7. CDR1 is SNHLY, CDR2 FYNNEI, per germline. The CDR3: CASSERGGQSNSPLHF. DNA of the CDR3: TGTGCCAGCAGTGAAAGGGGGGGACAGAGTAATTCACCCCTCCACTTT.

The chain employs TRBV7-9 and TRBJ2-1, with TRBD1 matching over 9 bases. The length of the CDR3 is 15 residues. Trimming cost V 8 bases and J 9 bases; bases outside gene matches: 14. Per germline, CDR1 SEHNR and CDR2 FQNEAQ (reference sequence). CDR3 nucleotide sequence: TGTGCCAGCCATTCGTTAAACAGGGGGCAAGGTGAGCAGTTCTTC. Encoded protein: CASHSLNRGQGEQFF.

This chain connects TRBV10-3 to TRBJ1-1, with D maybe TRBD1 (5 bases). V was pared by 6 bases and J by 0 bases, with 8 bases between. The CDR3 runs to 13 residues. CDR1 and CDR2 (germline): ENHRY, SYGVKD. In DNA form, the CDR3 reads TGTGCCATCAGGGACACTATGAACACTGAAGCTTTCTTT. Its protein is CAIRDTMNTEAFF.

J is TRBJ1-1 and V is TRBV28, with D tentatively TRBD1 (5 bases). This CDR3 is built from 15 residues. With 2 bases removed from V and 0 bases from J, the gap between germline ends came to 10 bases. Germline CDR1 reads MDHEN; CDR2 reads SYDVKM. The CDR3 loop is CASSLRAGMNTEAFF. The CDR3 DNA sequence: TGTGCCAGCAGTTTACGGGCAGGGATGAACACTGAAGCTTTCTTT.

This chain joins TRBV11-2 and TRBJ2-1; possibly TRBD2 for D (6 bases). Between the trimmed V and J ends, which lost 4 bases and 9 bases, there was a span of 10 bases. The CDR3 is made up of 12 amino acids. CDR1 and CDR2 from the germline V gene are SGHAT and FQNNGV. The CDR3 is CASSYMGGEQFF. Here the CDR3 DNA reads TGTGCCAGCAGCTACATGGGGGGTGAGCAGTTCTTC. The variable domain in full, with the rest retrieved from reference TRBV11-2 and TRBJ2-1, is EAGVAQSPRYKIIEKRQSVAFWCNPISGHATLYWYQQILGQGPKLLIQFQNNGVVDDSQLPKDRFSAERLKGVDSTLKIQPAKLEDSAVYLCASSYMGGEQFFGPGTRLTVL.

V gene TRBV28 combines with J gene TRBJ2-7; 14 bases align to TRBD2. Looked up from germline, CDR1 is MDHEN and CDR2 is SYDVKM. Trimming took 4 bases from V and 2 from J; bases not matched to a gene: 4. The CDR3 has 16 residues. Here the CDR3 DNA reads TGTGCCAGCAGTTCCCCGACTAGCGGGAGGGCCTACGAGCAGTACTTC. Its protein product is CASSSPTSGRAYEQYF.